The 14 T cell receptor beta chains presented below share a single source sample, sequenced in a study of post-analysis software for immune sequencing data. Their antigens are not known. Study-wide findings and caveats: Elevated frequency relative to controls characterized a handful of TRBV segments in patients, TRBV5-6, TRBV5-1 and TRBV20-1 among them.

cDNA libraries for TCR beta contained unique molecular identifiers. TCRdb itself ran the PCR reads through MiXCR, one entry per CDR3 protein. The table shows roughly 800,000 distinct CDR3 sequences, with 25% to 30% occurring only once. The sequenced sample consisted of blood. The receptors were sampled from a girl aged 5 to 17 with multiple sclerosis.

V and J are TRBV4-2 and TRBJ2-1, with 8 bases lining up with TRBD2. CDR1 and CDR2 (germline): LGHNA, YNFKEQ. The length of the CDR3 is 16 residues. V dropped 1 base and J dropped 3; count of bases not matched to a gene: 5. The CDR3, as DNA: TGTGCCAGCAGCCAAGTTTCAGCGGGGGACTACAATGAGCAGTTCTTC. It codes for CASSQVSAGDYNEQFF.

The chain has TRBV14 and TRBJ2-5, with D perhaps TRBD1 or TRBD2 (5 bases each). The J call may not be correct, given that the DNA end is closer to TRBJ2-7. Germline CDR1 is SGHDN and CDR2 is FVKESK. The CDR3 spans 13 residues. The CDR3 coding sequence is TGTGCCAGCAGGGGGACCGCGGCCCACGAGCAGTACTTC. Translating gives CASRGTAAHEQYF.

With respect to this clonotype: The junction departs from the called germline gene at one end, perhaps through a read error. The chain recombines TRBV3-1 with TRBJ2-5; a possible D gene is TRBD1 (5 bases). The CDR3 totals 15 residues. Germline-derived CDR1 and CDR2 are LGHDT and YNNKEL (reference sequence). The CDR3 DNA follows: TGTGACAGCAGCCGTCTCGGGCAGGGCGAAGAGACCCAGTACTTC. This translates into CDSSRLGQGEETQYF.

This clonotype has a handful of counts. The chain links TRBV7-9 to TRBJ2-7, with D hard to call. CDR1 SEHNR and CDR2 FQNEAQ come from the germline V gene (reference sequence). The CDR3 is 14 residues long. Trimming shortened V by 5 bases and J by 3 bases, and 14 bases separated the two germline ends. The CDR3 DNA follows: TGTGCCAGCAGCCATAACGGGCTAGACTACGAGCAGTACTTC. Protein sequence: CASSHNGLDYEQYF. The entire variable domain, with the rest obtained from reference TRBV7-9 and TRBJ2-7, is as follows: DTGVSQNPRHKITKRGQNVTFRCDPISEHNRLYWYRQTLGQGPEFLTYFQNEAQLEKSRLLSDRFSAERPKGSFSTLEIQRTEQGDSAMYLCASSHNGLDYEQYFGPGTRLTVT.

This clonotype appeared a few times. The rearrangement links TRBV5-1 to TRBJ2-5; D uncertain. The CDR3 has 14 residues. In germline, CDR1 is SGHRS, CDR2 YFSETQ. Trimming pared 4 bases from V and 2 bases from J, leaving 12 bases between. CDR3 coding DNA: TGCGCCAGCAGCCAATCGGACCCTCAAGAGACCCAGTACTTC. Residues: CASSQSDPQETQYF.

In its sample, this clonotype was seen many times. The chain combines TRBV29-1 with TRBJ1-2; 11 bases are shared with TRBD1. CDR1 and CDR2 from the germline V gene are SQVTM and ANQGSEA. This CDR3 has 13 residues. The V segment lost 3 bases and the J segment 6 bases; nucleotides outside the gene matches: 3. The CDR3 is CSVEEGQGDGYTF. DNA of the CDR3: TGCAGCGTTGAGGAGGGACAGGGGGATGGCTACACCTTC.

Many counts were recorded for this clonotype. CDR3 sequence: CAISDGQGLETQYF. The CDR3 DNA reads TGTGCCATCAGTGACGGACAGGGCTTGGAGACCCAGTACTTC. The gene calls are TRBV10-3 and TRBJ2-5; 8 positions match TRBD1. The CDR3 is 14 residues long. Trimming took 3 bases from V and 5 from J; bases not matched to a gene: 5. CDR1 is ENHRY, CDR2 SYGVKD, per germline.

V usage is TRBV7-9 and J usage is TRBJ2-7, with 10 bases that match TRBD1. The germline V gene encodes CDR1 SEHNR and CDR2 FQNEAQ (reference sequence). This CDR3 is built from 14 residues. Trimming at V came to 4 bases and at J to 6 bases, leaving 6 bases not matched to a gene. Here the CDR3 reads CASSSRDRGTEQYF. The CDR3 region has the DNA TGTGCCAGCAGCTCACGGGACAGGGGAACCGAGCAGTACTTC.

This chain uses TRBV20-1 with TRBJ1-4, with 8 nucleotides matching TRBD1. The CDR3 is made up of 15 amino acids. In germline, CDR1 is DFQATT, CDR2 SNEGSKA (reference sequence). The junction had 10 bases not matched to a gene; V was cut back by 4 bases and J by 6 bases. CDR3 protein: CSAKTPGGLHEKLFF. DNA of the CDR3: TGCAGTGCTAAAACCCCAGGGGGCTTACATGAAAAACTGTTTTTT.

This clonotype has more than one count but fewer than ten. The chain is built from TRBV4-3 and TRBJ2-5, with 9 bases matching TRBD2. The end of the DNA aligns better with TRBJ2-4, so the J call may be wrong. This CDR3 is 16 amino acids long. The germline V gene encodes CDR1 LGHNA and CDR2 YSLEER. The CDR3 loop is CASSPGAGGHGNIQYF. CDR3 sequence (DNA): TGCGCCAGCAGCCCCGGGGCGGGAGGGCACGGAAACATTCAGTACTTC.

The chain combines TRBV11-2 with TRBJ2-7, with 8 positions matching TRBD1. This CDR3 is built from 15 residues. Trimming removed 4 bases from V and 2 bases from J; junction bases left unmatched: 7. Germline CDR1 and CDR2: SGHAT and FQNNGV. In DNA form, the CDR3 reads TGTGCCAGCAGCTCCATGGGGACAGGCCCCTACGAGCAGTACTTC. The encoded protein is CASSSMGTGPYEQYF.

The chain couples TRBV7-2 to TRBJ2-1, with a tentative D call TRBD2 (6 bases). The CDR3 consists of 15 residues. Germline V gives CDR1 SGHTA, CDR2 FQGNSA. Trimming pared 3 bases from V and 8 bases from J, leaving 17 bases between. Here the CDR3 reads CASSFSPWGDDEQFF. The CDR3 DNA follows: TGTGCCAGCAGCTTTTCCCCCTGGGGGGACGATGAGCAGTTCTTC.

This chain connects TRBV9 to TRBJ2-2; D may be TRBD1 (5 bases). The CDR3 consists of 15 residues. From germline, CDR1 is SGDLS and CDR2 YYNGEE. The V and J ends lost 0 bases and 7 bases respectively, with 13 bases between them. CDR3 region: CASSVGEGAGGELFF. The CDR3 DNA follows: TGTGCCAGCAGCGTAGGAGAAGGGGCTGGCGGGGAGCTGTTTTTT.

This clonotype has only a few counts. The rearrangement uses TRBV6-6 and TRBJ2-5; D is ambiguous. CDR1 and CDR2 from the germline V gene are MNHNY and SVGAGI (reference sequence). V was shortened by 2 bases and J by 5 bases, with 18 bases between the two germline ends. The CDR3 spans 16 residues. CDR3 amino acids: CASSYASWTGQETQYF. The DNA of the CDR3 is TGTGCCAGCAGTTACGCCTCCTGGACGGGTCAGGAGACCCAGTACTTC.